One sample yielded the 31 T cell receptor beta chains listed below, sequenced in a study of blood T cells in healthy people across ages. A second PCR, run for about 7 to 11 cycles, used a sample-barcoded 5' primer plus a J-beta primer mix. Each CDR3 protein gets one entry after TCRdb re-called the 5' RACE reads with MiXCR. The data hold about 1.6 million distinct CDR3 sequences, with about 35% observed a single time. The sequenced sample was blood. These receptors were collected from a woman aged 25-40 years in good health.

There are a few counts of this clonotype. The chain employs TRBV14 and TRBJ2-7, with D unresolved. The CDR3 covers 17 residues. Germline V gene sequence: CDR1 SGHDN, CDR2 FVKESK. V was shortened by 1 base and J by 6 bases, with 22 bases between the two germline ends. The CDR3 loop reads CASSQGTTGYVSSEQYF. The CDR3 DNA sequence: TGTGCCAGCAGCCAAGGTACAACTGGGTATGTGAGTAGCGAGCAGTACTTC.

As concerns this clonotype: One junction end disagrees with the germline gene, perhaps due to a read error. V and J are TRBV30 and TRBJ1-1; D possibly corresponds to TRBD1 (5 bases). Germline V gene data show CDR1 as GTSNPN and CDR2 as SVGIG (reference sequence). The CDR3 covers 13 residues. The CDR3 region has the DNA TGTGCCTGGGGTGTTGGGGCTGGCACTGAAGCTTTCTTT. Its protein is CAWGVGAGTEAFF.

Many counts were recorded for this clonotype. This sequence joins TRBV29-1 and TRBJ2-5, with D perhaps TRBD1 or TRBD2 (6 bases each). V lost 6 bases to trimming and J lost 4 bases, with 30 bases between them. Germline V gene lookup returns CDR1 SQVTM and CDR2 ANQGSEA. This CDR3 comprises 18 residues. The CDR3 spells CSVQRMGRGERTPETQYF. CDR3 bases: TGCAGCGTCCAACGGATGGGAAGGGGGGAGAGGACTCCAGAGACCCAGTACTTC.

This clonotype turned up a few times. V usage is TRBV27 and J usage is TRBJ2-2, with D uncertain. The length of the CDR3 is 12 residues. V was shortened by 0 bases and J by 8 bases, with 4 bases between the two germline ends. The germline V gene encodes CDR1 MNHEY and CDR2 SMNVEV (reference sequence). CDR3: CASSLSVGELFF. The CDR3 DNA reads as TGTGCCAGCAGTTTATCGGTGGGGGAGCTGTTTTTT.

The V gene is TRBV21-1, the J gene TRBJ1-5; TRBD1 is the table's D call and was not checked against the DNA. TRBV21-1 is a pseudogene locus. CDR3 size: 17 residues. The CDR3 loop reads CASSKTATGGSNQPQHF. CDR3 coding DNA: TGTGCCAGCAGCAAAACCGCGACAGGGGGCAGCAATCAGCCCCAGCATTTT.

With regard to this clonotype: A much larger clonotype is one base distant, so this may be a read error. V is TRBV7-3 and J is TRBJ2-3; 9 bases align to TRBD2. After removal of 4 bases from V and 4 bases from J, the junction contained 3 bases not matched to a gene. Germline V gene lookup returns CDR1 SGHTA and CDR2 FQGTGA. The CDR3 totals 14 residues. The CDR3 sequence: CASSSSGVADTQYF. CDR3 coding DNA: TGTGCCAGCAGCTCTAGCGGGGTAGCAGATACGCAGTATTTT.

A remark on this clonotype: The junction does not match germline at one end; this may be a read error. V and J are TRBV28 and TRBJ1-1; no reliable D call. The CDR3 has 12 amino acids. The germline gives CDR1 MDHEN, CDR2 SYDVKM. The CDR3 bases are TGTGCCAGCAGTTTACAGAACACTGACGCTTTCTTT. Translating it yields CASSLQNTDAFF.

J is TRBJ1-2 and V is TRBV6-1; 7 positions match TRBD1. CDR1 and CDR2 from the germline V gene are MNHNS and SASEGT. There are 14 residues in the CDR3. V lost 4 bases to trimming and J lost 6 bases; unmatched junction nucleotides: 8. In DNA, the CDR3 is TGTGCCAGCAGTGCAGATACAGGGGCCGATGGCTACACCTTC. Its translation is CASSADTGADGYTF.

The CDR3 nucleotides read TGCGCCAGCAGCCAAAGTGATTTTTACGAGCAGTACTTC. Amino acids: CASSQSDFYEQYF. This chain joins TRBV4-1 and TRBJ2-7; D unclear. Germline V gives CDR1 MGHRA, CDR2 YSYEKL. V was trimmed by 2 bases and J by 4 bases, leaving 9 bases between them. The CDR3 runs 13 residues.

This clonotype has just a few counts. The genes are TRBV19 and TRBJ2-3, with 8 bases identical to TRBD1. In germline, CDR1 is LNHDA, CDR2 SQIVND (reference sequence). The CDR3 spans 14 residues. V trimming: 5 bases; J trimming: 6 bases; junction bases outside the gene matches: 7. In nucleotides, the CDR3 is TGTGCCAGTAGTGTCCAGGGGGCGCGGGATACGCAGTATTTT. Its translation: CASSVQGARDTQYF.

This sequence joins TRBV7-7 and TRBJ2-1; D possibly uses TRBD1 or TRBD2 (6 bases each). Trimming removed 5 bases at V and 9 bases at J, with 17 bases between. Germline loops: CDR1 SSHAT, CDR2 FNYEAQ (reference sequence). The CDR3 covers 14 residues. The CDR3 reads CASSLTGAGSEQFF. As DNA, the CDR3 is TGTGCCAGCAGCCTGACGGGGGCAGGGAGTGAGCAGTTCTTC. Looking up the rest from reference TRBV7-7 and TRBJ2-1 gives the full variable domain: GAGVSQSPRYKVTKRGQDVTLRCDPISSHATLYWYQQALGQGPEFLTYFNYEAQPDKSGLPSDRFSAERPEGSISTLTIQRTEQRDSAMYRCASSLTGAGSEQFFGPGTRLTVL.

About this clonotype itself: A read error is possible here, since a much larger clone lies one base away. This chain links TRBV10-3 with TRBJ2-5; D is possibly TRBD2 (7 bases). Trimming stripped 3 bases from V and 7 bases from J, with 15 bases between. The CDR3 consists of 14 residues. From germline, CDR1 is ENHRY and CDR2 SYGVKD. The CDR3 sequence: CAISEGGARATQYF. The CDR3 nucleotides are TGTGCCATCAGTGAAGGGGGGGCGCGTGCGACCCAGTACTTC.

The chain uses TRBV3-1 and TRBJ2-1; TRBD1 is a possible D gene (5 bases). The CDR3 runs to 16 residues. V was cut by 0 bases and J by 5 bases, with 14 bases left in between. Germline CDR1 reads LGHDT; CDR2 reads YNNKEL (reference sequence). CDR3 DNA: TGTGCCAGCAGCCAAGATCAAAGCAGGGTCCACAATGAGCAGTTCTTC. Translation: CASSQDQSRVHNEQFF.

The V call is TRBV5-6, the J call TRBJ1-2; D remains unclear. This CDR3 comprises 12 residues. V lost 6 bases and J lost 7, with 13 bases in between. The germline V gene has CDR1 SGHDT and CDR2 YYEEEE. CDR3 amino acids: CASKILTGGYTF. The CDR3 coding sequence is TGTGCCAGCAAAATACTTACTGGTGGCTACACCTTC.

The chain recombines TRBV10-3 with TRBJ2-3; 9 positions agree with TRBD1. Unmatched junction bases numbered 9, after V lost 10 bases and J lost 4 bases. Germline CDR1 and CDR2: ENHRY and SYGVKD. The CDR3 has 14 amino acids. CDR3 region: CASQGQGGADTQYF. DNA of the CDR3: TGTGCCAGCCAGGGACAGGGTGGCGCAGATACGCAGTATTTT.

The chain joins TRBV20-1 to TRBJ2-7; TRBD2 aligns across 10 bases. The length of the CDR3 is 13 residues. The trim removed 5 bases at V and 4 bases at J, leaving 5 bases unmatched. In germline, CDR1 is DFQATT, CDR2 SNEGSKA (reference sequence). The CDR3 reads CSAASGRGYEQYF. DNA of the CDR3: TGCAGTGCTGCCAGCGGGAGGGGGTACGAGCAGTACTTC.

This clonotype was recorded a few times. The J gene is TRBJ2-1, the V gene TRBV2; 13 nucleotides line up with TRBD2. V lost 6 bases and J lost 6; bases outside the gene matches: 11. Germline V lookup: CDR1 SNHLY, CDR2 FYNNEI. The CDR3 is 17 residues long. The CDR3 here is CASSTARGTSGTNEQFF. The CDR3 region has the DNA TGTGCCAGCAGCACAGCGAGGGGGACTAGCGGGACCAATGAGCAGTTCTTC.

CDR3 residues: CASTRAGNTYEQYF. The CDR3, as DNA: TGCGCCAGCACCCGGGCAGGCAATACCTACGAGCAGTACTTC. V gene TRBV5-1 combines with J gene TRBJ2-7; D ambiguous. CDR1 is SGHRS and CDR2 is YFSETQ in the germline V gene. The CDR3 runs to 14 residues. Trimming removed 6 bases at V and 2 bases at J, with 15 bases between.

Ten or more counts support this clonotype. This chain links TRBV20-1 with TRBJ2-1; 8 bases are a match to TRBD1. The V gene end was trimmed by 5 bases and the J gene end by 9 bases; junction bases not matched to a gene: 12. The CDR3 runs to 14 residues. Germline V lookup: CDR1 DFQATT, CDR2 SNEGSKA (reference sequence). Here the CDR3 DNA reads TGCAGTGCTCCCCGGGACAGGTCGAAGGGTGAGCAGTTCTTC. Its protein is CSAPRDRSKGEQFF.

This clonotype has just a few counts. V gene TRBV20-1 combines with J gene TRBJ2-1; possibly TRBD2 for D (6 bases). The CDR3 consists of 15 residues. The V gene lost 0 bases and the J gene lost 6 bases, with 15 bases spanning the gap. Germline V gene lookup returns CDR1 DFQATT and CDR2 SNEGSKA (reference sequence). Here the CDR3 DNA reads TGCAGTGCTAGAGAACCAGTGGCGGGGCGCAATGAGCAGTTCTTC. This codes for CSAREPVAGRNEQFF.

V usage is TRBV18 and J usage is TRBJ2-6, with D perhaps TRBD1 (6 bases). Germline CDR1 is KGHSH and CDR2 is LQKENI. The CDR3 totals 16 residues. V shed 2 bases and J shed 0 bases, with 8 bases lying between them. The CDR3 nucleotides are TGTGCCAGCTCACCAACAGGGCTCTCTGGGGCCAACGTCCTGACTTTC. Encoded protein: CASSPTGLSGANVLTF.

This clonotype showed up many times. The V gene is TRBV12-3 or TRBV12-4, the J gene TRBJ2-7, with 9 bases lining up with TRBD2. Trimming took 3 bases from V and 4 from J; bases not matched to a gene: 1. The CDR3 consists of 13 residues. The DNA for the CDR3 is TGTGCCAGCAGTTTGCGGGAGGGGTACGAGCAGTACTTC. Protein: CASSLREGYEQYF.

There are a few counts of this clonotype. An end of the junction differs from the germline gene, which may be a read error. J is TRBJ2-3 and V is TRBV5-1; the match to TRBD1 covers 9 bases. Germline loops: CDR1 SGHRS, CDR2 YFSETQ. The CDR3 runs 15 residues. Here the CDR3 reads CASSLETGGTDTQYF. CDR3 coding DNA: TGTGCCAGCAGTTTAGAGACAGGGGGTACAGATACGCAGTATTTT.

V is TRBV4-1 and J is TRBJ2-5, with D possibly being TRBD2 (5 bases). Trimming removed 0 bases from V and 5 bases from J, with 16 bases in between. This CDR3 region has 16 residues. Germline V lookup: CDR1 MGHRA, CDR2 YSYEKL. As DNA, the CDR3 is TGCGCCAGCAGCCAAGATGTGAGGGTTGGTCGGGAGACCCAGTACTTC. Translation: CASSQDVRVGRETQYF.

This clonotype was picked up many times. This CDR3 reads CASSKARFPGNNYGYTF. DNA for the CDR3: TGTGCCAGCAGCAAAGCGCGTTTTCCGGGCAACAACTATGGCTACACCTTC. The chain carries TRBV21-1 and TRBJ1-2; the DNA was not compared with TRBD1, the D call given in the table. TRBV21-1 is a recognized pseudogene. The CDR3 loop spans 17 amino acids.

This clonotype appeared a few times. This chain's CDR3 is CASSFAGTAYNEQFF. The CDR3 DNA sequence: TGCGCCAGCAGCTTCGCCGGGACAGCATACAATGAGCAGTTCTTC. This chain links TRBV5-1 with TRBJ2-1; TRBD1 aligns across 7 bases. V lost 2 bases, J lost 4 bases, and 6 bases stayed unmatched. The CDR3 length is 15 residues. Germline V gives CDR1 SGHRS, CDR2 YFSETQ.

The gene calls are TRBV7-9 and TRBJ2-1, with 11 nucleotides matching TRBD2. Trimming cost V 2 bases and J 10 bases; bases outside gene matches: 10. CDR1 is SEHNR and CDR2 is FQNEAQ in the germline V gene (reference sequence). The CDR3 has 16 residues. DNA for the CDR3: TGTGCCAGCAGCTTAATACTAGCGGGGGCCGGGGGAGAGCAGTTCTTC. Its translation is CASSLILAGAGGEQFF.

As regards this clonotype: A read error may explain this, as a much larger clone is one base away. The chain links TRBV4-1 to TRBJ2-7; 11 nucleotides match TRBD1. Germline CDR1 and CDR2: MGHRA and YSYEKL. With 3 bases clipped from V and 3 bases from J, the junction kept 4 bases outside the gene matches. CDR3 length: 15 residues. CDR3 residues: CASSQIGTGGYEQYF. For the CDR3, the DNA is TGCGCCAGCAGCCAGATCGGGACAGGGGGCTACGAGCAGTACTTC.

V usage is TRBV7-2 and J usage is TRBJ2-3, with 8 nucleotides matching TRBD1. There are 15 residues in the CDR3. Germline CDR1 reads SGHTA; CDR2 reads FQGNSA. J was trimmed by 4 bases and V by 5 bases; bases with no gene match: 8. The CDR3 spells CASSADRGFADTQYF. The CDR3, as DNA: TGTGCCAGCAGCGCTGACAGGGGCTTCGCAGATACGCAGTATTTT.

This chain joins TRBV6-1 and TRBJ2-3; 8 bases fit TRBD2. Looked up from germline, CDR1 is MNHNS and CDR2 is SASEGT. The CDR3 sequence is 16 residues long. Trimming at V came to 10 bases and at J to 6 bases, leaving 18 bases not matched to a gene. CDR3 region: CAIPIFLSGSMDTQYF. Written as DNA, the CDR3 is TGTGCCATCCCTATCTTCCTAAGCGGGAGTATGGATACGCAGTATTTT.

In its sample, this clonotype was seen once. The CDR3 loop is CSANSGGAVEQFF. In nucleotides, the CDR3 is TGCAGTGCTAATAGCGGGGGGGCCGTTGAGCAGTTCTTC. The V and J genes are TRBV20-1 and TRBJ2-1; 11 bases align to TRBD2. Germline V gene data show CDR1 as DFQATT and CDR2 as SNEGSKA (reference sequence). V shed 4 bases and J 9 bases; nucleotides not matched to a gene: 5. The length of the CDR3 is 13 residues.